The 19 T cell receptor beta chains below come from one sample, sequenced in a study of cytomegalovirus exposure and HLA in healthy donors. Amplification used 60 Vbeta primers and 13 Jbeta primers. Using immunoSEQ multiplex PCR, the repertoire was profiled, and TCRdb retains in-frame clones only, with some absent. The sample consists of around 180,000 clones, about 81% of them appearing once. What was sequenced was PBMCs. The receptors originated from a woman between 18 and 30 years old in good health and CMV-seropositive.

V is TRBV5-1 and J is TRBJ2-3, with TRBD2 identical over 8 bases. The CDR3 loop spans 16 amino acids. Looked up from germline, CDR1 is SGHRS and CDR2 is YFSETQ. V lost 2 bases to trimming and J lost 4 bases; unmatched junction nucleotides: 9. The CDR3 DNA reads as TGCGCCAGCAGCTTTGAGGGAGCGGGGGAAGCAGATACGCAGTATTTT. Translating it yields CASSFEGAGEADTQYF.

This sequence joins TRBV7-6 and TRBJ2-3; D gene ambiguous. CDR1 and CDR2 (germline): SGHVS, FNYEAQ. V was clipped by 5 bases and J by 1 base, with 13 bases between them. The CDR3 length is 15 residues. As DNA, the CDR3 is TGTGCCAGCAGCCAGACTGGTGCGGGCACAGATACGCAGTATTTT. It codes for CASSQTGAGTDTQYF.

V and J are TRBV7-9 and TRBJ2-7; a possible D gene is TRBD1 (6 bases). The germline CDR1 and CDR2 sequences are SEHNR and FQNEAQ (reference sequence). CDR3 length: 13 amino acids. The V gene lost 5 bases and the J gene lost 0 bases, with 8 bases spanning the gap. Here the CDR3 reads CASSRGGSYEQYF. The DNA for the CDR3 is TGTGCCAGCAGCCGAGGGGGCTCCTACGAGCAGTACTTC.

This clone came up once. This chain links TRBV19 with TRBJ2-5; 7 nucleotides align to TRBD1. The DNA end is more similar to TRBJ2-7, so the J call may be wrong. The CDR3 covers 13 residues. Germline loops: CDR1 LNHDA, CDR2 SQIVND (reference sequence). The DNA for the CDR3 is TGTGCCACCTCTCGGGACAGCTCCTACGAGCAGTACTTC. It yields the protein CATSRDSSYEQYF.

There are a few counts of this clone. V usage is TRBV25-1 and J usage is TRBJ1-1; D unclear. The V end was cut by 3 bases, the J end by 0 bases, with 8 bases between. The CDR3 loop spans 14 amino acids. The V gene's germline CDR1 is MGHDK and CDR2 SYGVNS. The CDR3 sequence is CASSENSLNTEAFF. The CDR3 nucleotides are TGTGCCAGCAGTGAGAACAGCTTGAACACTGAAGCTTTCTTT. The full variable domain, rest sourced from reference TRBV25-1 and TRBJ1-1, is EADIYQTPRYLVIGTGKKITLECSQTMGHDKMYWYQQDPGMELHLIHYSYGVNSTEKGDLSSESTVSRIRTEHFPLTLESARPSHTSQYLCASSENSLNTEAFFGQGTRLTVV.

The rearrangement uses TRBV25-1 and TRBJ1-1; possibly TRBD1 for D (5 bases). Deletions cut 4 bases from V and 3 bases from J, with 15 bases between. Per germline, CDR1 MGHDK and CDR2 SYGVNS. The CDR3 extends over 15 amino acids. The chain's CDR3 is CASSARRGGDTEAFF. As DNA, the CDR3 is TGTGCCAGCAGTGCACGGAGGGGAGGGGACACTGAAGCTTTCTTT. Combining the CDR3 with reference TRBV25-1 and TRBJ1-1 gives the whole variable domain EADIYQTPRYLVIGTGKKITLECSQTMGHDKMYWYQQDPGMELHLIHYSYGVNSTEKGDLSSESTVSRIRTEHFPLTLESARPSHTSQYLCASSARRGGDTEAFFGQGTRLTVV.

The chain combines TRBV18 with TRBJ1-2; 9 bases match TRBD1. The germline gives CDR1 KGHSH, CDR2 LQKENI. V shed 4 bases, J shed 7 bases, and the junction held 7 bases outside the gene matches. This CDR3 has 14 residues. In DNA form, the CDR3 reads TGTGCCAGCTCACTCCTGGAGGGACAGGGTGGCTACACCTTC. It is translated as CASSLLEGQGGYTF.

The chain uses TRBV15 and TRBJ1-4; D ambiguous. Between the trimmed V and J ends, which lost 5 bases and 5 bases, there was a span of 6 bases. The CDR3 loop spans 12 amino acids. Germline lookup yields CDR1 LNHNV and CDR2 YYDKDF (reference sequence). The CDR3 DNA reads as TGTGCCACCAGCCTTAGAAATGAAAAACTGTTTTTT. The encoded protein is CATSLRNEKLFF.

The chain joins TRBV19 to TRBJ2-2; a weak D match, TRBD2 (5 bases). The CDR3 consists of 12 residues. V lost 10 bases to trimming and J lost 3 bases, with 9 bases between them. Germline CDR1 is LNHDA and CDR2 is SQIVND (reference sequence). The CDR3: CATGEYTGELFF. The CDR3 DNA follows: TGTGCCACCGGGGAGTACACCGGGGAGCTGTTTTTT.

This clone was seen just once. The CDR3 sequence is CASTGQMNSPLHF. The CDR3 nucleotides are TGTGCCAGCACGGGACAAATGAATTCACCCCTCCACTTT. V and J are TRBV6-6 and TRBJ1-6; TRBD1 might be the D (6 bases). V lost 7 bases, J lost 7 bases, and 11 bases lay in between. CDR1 is MNHNY, CDR2 SVGAGI, per germline (reference sequence). The CDR3 consists of 13 residues.

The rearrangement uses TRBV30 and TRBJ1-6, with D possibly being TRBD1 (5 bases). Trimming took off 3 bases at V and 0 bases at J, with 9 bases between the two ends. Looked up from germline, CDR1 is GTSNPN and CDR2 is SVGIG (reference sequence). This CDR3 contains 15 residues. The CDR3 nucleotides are TGTGCCTGGAGGACAGACAGCTCCTATAATTCACCCCTCCACTTT. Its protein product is CAWRTDSSYNSPLHF. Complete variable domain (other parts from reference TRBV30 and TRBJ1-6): SQTIHQWPATLVQPVGSPLSLECTVEGTSNPNLYWYRQAAGRGLQLLFYSVGIGQISSEVPQNLSASRPQDRQFILSSKKLLLSDSGFYLCAWRTDSSYNSPLHFGNGTRLTVT.

CDR3 residues: CSVVWRTGLMRNEQFF. CDR3 DNA sequence: TGCAGCGTTGTTTGGCGGACAGGGCTAATGAGAAATGAGCAGTTCTTC. This chain connects TRBV29-1 to TRBJ2-1; 8 bases agree with TRBD1. Germline V gene sequence: CDR1 SQVTM, CDR2 ANQGSEA. The CDR3 runs to 16 residues. Trimming cost V 4 bases and J 7 bases; bases outside gene matches: 15.

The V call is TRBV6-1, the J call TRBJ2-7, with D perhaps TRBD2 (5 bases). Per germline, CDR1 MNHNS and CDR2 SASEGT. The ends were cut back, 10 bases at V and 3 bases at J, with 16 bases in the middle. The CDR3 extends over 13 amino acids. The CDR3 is CATTVGEYYEQYF. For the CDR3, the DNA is TGTGCCACTACCGTCGGGGAGTACTACGAGCAGTACTTC.

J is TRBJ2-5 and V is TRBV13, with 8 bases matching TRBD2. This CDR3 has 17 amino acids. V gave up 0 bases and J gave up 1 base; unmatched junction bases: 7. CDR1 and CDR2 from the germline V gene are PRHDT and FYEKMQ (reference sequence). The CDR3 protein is CASSLGRLAGSQETQYF. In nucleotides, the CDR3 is TGTGCCAGCAGCTTAGGCCGCTTAGCGGGGAGCCAAGAGACCCAGTACTTC.

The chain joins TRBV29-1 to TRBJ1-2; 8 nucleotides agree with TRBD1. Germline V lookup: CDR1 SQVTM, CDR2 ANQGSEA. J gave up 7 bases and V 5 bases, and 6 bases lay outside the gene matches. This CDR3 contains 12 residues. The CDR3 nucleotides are TGCAGCGTTCTCAGGGGGCTTCGTGGCTACACCTTC. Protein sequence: CSVLRGLRGYTF.

The CDR3 DNA reads as TGCGCCAGCAGCCCGCGGGCTACCTTGTCTGGCACAGATACGCAGTATTTT. It is translated as CASSPRATLSGTDTQYF. This sequence joins TRBV5-1 and TRBJ2-3; a weak D match, TRBD2 (5 bases). The CDR3 contains 17 residues. V was shortened by 4 bases and J by 1 base, with 19 bases between the two germline ends. Germline CDR1 and CDR2: SGHRS and YFSETQ.

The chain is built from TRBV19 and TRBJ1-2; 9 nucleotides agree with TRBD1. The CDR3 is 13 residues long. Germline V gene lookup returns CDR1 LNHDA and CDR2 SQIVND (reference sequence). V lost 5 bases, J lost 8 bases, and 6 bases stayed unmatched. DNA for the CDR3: TGTGCCAGTAGTTCCTGGACAGGGGACGGCTACACCTTC. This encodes CASSSWTGDGYTF.

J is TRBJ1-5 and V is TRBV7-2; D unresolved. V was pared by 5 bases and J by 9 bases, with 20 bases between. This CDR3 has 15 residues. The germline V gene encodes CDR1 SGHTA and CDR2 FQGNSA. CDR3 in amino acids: CASSPVLGPSWPQHF. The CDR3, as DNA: TGTGCCAGCAGCCCCGTCCTAGGTCCCTCATGGCCCCAGCATTTT. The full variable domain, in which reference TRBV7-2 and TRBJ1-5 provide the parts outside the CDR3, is GAGVSQSPSNKVTEKGKDVELRCDPISGHTALYWYRQSLGQGLEFLIYFQGNSAPDKSGLPSDRFSAERTGGSVSTLTIQRTQQEDSAVYLCASSPVLGPSWPQHFGDGTRLSIL.

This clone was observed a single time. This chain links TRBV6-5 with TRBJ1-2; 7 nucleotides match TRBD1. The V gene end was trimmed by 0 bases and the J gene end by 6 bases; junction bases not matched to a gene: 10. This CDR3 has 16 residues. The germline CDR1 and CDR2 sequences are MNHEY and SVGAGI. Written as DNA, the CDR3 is TGTGCCAGCAGTTACTCGATTTCAGGGGGAGGAGATGGCTACACCTTC. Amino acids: CASSYSISGGGDGYTF.